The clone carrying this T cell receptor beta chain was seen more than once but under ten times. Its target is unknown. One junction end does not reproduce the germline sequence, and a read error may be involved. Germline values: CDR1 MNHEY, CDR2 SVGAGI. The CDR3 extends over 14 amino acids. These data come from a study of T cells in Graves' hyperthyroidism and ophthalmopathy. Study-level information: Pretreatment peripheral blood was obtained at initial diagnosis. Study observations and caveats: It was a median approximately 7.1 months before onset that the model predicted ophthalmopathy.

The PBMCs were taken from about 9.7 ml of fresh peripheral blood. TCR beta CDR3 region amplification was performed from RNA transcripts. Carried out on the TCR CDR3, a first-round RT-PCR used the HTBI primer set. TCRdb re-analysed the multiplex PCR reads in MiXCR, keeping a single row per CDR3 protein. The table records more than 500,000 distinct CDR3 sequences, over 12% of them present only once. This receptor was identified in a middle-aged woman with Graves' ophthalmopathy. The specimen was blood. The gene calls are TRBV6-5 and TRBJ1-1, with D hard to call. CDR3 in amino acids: CACSIQRGNTEAFF. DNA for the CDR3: TGTGCCTGCAGTATCCAGCGGGGGAACACTGAAGCTTTCTTT.